The clone carrying this TCR beta chain occurred once. The data were obtained in a study of blood T cell repertoires in COVID-19. Study-level information: COVID-19 samples, acute and convalescent, were from the United States, Italy and Spain. PBMCs, B-cell-depleted T cells, or T cells provided the cDNA or gDNA that made up the material.

CDR1 MDHEN and CDR2 SYDVKM come from the germline V gene. V was cut by 4 bases and J by 10 bases, with 13 bases left in between. This CDR3 is 12 amino acids long. The assay was immunoSEQ multiplex PCR, and TCRdb's table has in-frame clones only and misses some. The sample consists of around 150,000 clones, around 76% of them appearing once. The rearrangement links TRBV28 to TRBJ1-1; no clear D gene. The source of this sequence is a man in his sixties with acute or convalescent COVID-19. Sequenced material: peripheral blood. The CDR3 region is CASSSSGRSAFF. The CDR3 coding sequence is TGTGCCAGCAGTTCAAGTGGGAGGTCAGCTTTCTTT.